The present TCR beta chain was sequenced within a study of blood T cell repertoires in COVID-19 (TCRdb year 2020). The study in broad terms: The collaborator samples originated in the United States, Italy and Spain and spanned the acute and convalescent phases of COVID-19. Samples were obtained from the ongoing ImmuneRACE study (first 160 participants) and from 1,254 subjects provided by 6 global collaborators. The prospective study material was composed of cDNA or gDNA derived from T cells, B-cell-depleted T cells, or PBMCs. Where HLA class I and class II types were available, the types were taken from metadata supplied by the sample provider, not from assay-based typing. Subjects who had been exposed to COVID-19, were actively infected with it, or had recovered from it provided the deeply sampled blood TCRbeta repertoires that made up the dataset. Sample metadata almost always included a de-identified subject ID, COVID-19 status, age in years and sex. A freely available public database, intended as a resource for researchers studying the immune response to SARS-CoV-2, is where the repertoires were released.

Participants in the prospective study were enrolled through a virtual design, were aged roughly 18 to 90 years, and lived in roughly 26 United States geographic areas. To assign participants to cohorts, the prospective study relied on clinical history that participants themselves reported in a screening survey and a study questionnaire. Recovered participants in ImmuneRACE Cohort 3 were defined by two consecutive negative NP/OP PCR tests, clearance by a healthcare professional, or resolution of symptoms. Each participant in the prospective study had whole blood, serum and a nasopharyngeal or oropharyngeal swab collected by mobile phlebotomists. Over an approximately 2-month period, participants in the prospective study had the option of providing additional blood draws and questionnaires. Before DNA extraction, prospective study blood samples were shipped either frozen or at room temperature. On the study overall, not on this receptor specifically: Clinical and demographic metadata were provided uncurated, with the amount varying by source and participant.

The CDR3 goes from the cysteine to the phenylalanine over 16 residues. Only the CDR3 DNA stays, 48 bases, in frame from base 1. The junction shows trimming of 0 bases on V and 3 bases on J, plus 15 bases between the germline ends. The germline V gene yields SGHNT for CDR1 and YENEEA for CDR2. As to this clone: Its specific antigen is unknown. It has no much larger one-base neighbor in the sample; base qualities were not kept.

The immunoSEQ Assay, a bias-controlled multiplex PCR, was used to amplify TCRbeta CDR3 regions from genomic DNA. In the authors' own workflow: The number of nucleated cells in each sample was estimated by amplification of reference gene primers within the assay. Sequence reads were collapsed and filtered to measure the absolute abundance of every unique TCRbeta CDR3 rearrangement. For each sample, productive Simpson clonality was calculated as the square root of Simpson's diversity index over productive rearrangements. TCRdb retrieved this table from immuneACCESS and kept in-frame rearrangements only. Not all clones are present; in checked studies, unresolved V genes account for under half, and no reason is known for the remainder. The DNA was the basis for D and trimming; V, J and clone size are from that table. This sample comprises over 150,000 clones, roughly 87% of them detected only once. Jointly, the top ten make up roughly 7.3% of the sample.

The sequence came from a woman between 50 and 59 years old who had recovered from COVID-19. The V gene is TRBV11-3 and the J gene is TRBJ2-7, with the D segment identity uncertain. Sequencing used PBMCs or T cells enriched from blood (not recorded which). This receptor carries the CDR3 CASSLDGQRTNYEQYF. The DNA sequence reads TGTGCCAGCAGCTTAGATGGTCAGCGAACTAACTACGAGCAGTACTTC.